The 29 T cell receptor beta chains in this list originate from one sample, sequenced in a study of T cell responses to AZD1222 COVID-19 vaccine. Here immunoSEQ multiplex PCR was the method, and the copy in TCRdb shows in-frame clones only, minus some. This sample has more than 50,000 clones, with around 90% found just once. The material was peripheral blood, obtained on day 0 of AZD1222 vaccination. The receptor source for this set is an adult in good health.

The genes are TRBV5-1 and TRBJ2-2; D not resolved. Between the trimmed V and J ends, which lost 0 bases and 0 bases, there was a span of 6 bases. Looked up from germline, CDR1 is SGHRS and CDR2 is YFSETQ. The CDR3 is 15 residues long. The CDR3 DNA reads TGCGCCAGCAGCTTGGGTCAGCCGAACACCGGGGAGCTGTTTTTT. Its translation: CASSLGQPNTGELFF.

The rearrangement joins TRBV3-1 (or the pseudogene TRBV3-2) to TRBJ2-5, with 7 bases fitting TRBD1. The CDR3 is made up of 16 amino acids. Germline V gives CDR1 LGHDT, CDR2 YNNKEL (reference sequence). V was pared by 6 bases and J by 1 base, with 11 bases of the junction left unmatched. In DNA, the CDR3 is TGTGCCAGCAGTCCTACTCCGGGACAGTCCCAAGAGACCCAGTACTTC. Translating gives CASSPTPGQSQETQYF.

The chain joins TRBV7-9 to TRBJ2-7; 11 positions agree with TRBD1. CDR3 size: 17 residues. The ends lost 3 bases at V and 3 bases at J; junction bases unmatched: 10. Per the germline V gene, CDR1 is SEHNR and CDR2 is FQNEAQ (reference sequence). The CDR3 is CASSFRRTGGALYEQYF. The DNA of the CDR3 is TGTGCCAGCAGCTTTCGGCGGACAGGGGGCGCTCTCTACGAGCAGTACTTC.

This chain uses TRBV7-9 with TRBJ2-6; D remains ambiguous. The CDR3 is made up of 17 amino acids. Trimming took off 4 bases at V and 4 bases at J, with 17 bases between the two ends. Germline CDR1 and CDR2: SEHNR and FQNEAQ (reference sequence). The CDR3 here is CASSSTKVVVGANVLTF. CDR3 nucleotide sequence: TGTGCCAGCAGCTCCACCAAAGTCGTTGTCGGGGCCAACGTCCTGACTTTC.

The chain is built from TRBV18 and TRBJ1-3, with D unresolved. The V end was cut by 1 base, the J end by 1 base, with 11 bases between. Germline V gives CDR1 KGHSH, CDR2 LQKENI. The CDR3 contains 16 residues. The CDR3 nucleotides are TGTGCCAGCTCACCACAACCCTTTCCATCTGGAAACACCATATATTTT. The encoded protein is CASSPQPFPSGNTIYF.

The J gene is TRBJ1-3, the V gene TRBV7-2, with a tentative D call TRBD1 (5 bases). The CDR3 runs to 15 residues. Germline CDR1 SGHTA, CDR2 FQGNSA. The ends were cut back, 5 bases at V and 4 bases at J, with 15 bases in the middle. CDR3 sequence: CASSPTRDPGNTIYF. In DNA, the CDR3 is TGTGCCAGCAGCCCGACACGGGACCCGGGAAACACCATATATTTT.

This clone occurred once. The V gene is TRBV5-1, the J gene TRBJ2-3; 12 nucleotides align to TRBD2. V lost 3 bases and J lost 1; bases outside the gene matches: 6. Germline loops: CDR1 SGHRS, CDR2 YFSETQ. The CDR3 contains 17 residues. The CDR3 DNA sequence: TGCGCCAGCAGCTGGGGGACTAGCGGGTCCCGCACAGATACGCAGTATTTT. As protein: CASSWGTSGSRTDTQYF. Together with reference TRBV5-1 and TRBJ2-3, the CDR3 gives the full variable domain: KAGVTQTPRYLIKTRGQQVTLSCSPISGHRSVSWYQQTPGQGLQFLFEYFSETQRNKGNFPGRFSGRQFSNSRSEMNVSTLELGDSALYLCASSWGTSGSRTDTQYFGPGTRLTVL.

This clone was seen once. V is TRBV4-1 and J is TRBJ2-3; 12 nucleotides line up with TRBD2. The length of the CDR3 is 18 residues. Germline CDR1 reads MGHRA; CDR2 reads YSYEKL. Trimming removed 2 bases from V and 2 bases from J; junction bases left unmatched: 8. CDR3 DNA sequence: TGCGCCAGCAGCCAAATCCCGGGACTAGCGGGCCCCACAGATACGCAGTATTTT. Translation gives CASSQIPGLAGPTDTQYF.

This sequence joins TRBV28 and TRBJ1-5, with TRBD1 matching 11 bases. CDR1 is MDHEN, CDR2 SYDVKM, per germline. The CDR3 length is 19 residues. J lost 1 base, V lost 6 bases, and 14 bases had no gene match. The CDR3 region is CASSAPRTGGGWSNQPQHF. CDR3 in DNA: TGTGCCAGCAGCGCCCCAAGGACAGGGGGCGGGTGGAGCAATCAGCCCCAGCATTTT.

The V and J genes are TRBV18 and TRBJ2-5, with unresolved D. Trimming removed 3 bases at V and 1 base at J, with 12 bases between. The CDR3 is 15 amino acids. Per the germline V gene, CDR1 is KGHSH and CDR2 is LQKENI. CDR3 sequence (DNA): TGTGCCAGCTCACCTTTCGACACCCCCCAAGAGACCCAGTACTTC. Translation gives CASSPFDTPQETQYF.

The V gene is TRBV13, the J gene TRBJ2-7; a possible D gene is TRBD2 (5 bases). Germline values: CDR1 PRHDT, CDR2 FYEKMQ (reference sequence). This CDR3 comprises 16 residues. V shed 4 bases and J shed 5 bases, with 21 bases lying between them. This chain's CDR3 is CASSWHGRIFGDEQYF. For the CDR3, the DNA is TGTGCCAGCAGCTGGCATGGACGCATTTTCGGGGACGAGCAGTACTTC.

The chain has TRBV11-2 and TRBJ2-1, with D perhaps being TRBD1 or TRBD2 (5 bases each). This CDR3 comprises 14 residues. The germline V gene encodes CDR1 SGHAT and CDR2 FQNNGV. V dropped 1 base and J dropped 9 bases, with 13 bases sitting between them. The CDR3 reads CASSLVKGPGEQFF. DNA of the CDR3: TGTGCCAGCAGCTTAGTTAAGGGACCCGGTGAGCAGTTCTTC.

Here the CDR3 DNA reads TGTGCCAGCAGTGAGGCCCCCTACGAGCAGTACTTC. Translated: CASSEAPYEQYF. The gene calls are TRBV25-1 and TRBJ2-7; no reliable D call. Germline V gene lookup returns CDR1 MGHDK and CDR2 SYGVNS. Trimming stripped 3 bases from V and 2 bases from J, with 5 bases between. The CDR3 is 12 amino acids.

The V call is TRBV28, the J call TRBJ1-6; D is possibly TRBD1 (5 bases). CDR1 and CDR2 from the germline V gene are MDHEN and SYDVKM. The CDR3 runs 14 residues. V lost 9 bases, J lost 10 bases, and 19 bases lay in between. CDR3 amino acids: CASWGIRDASPLHF. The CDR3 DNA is TGTGCCAGTTGGGGGATCCGGGACGCCTCACCCCTCCACTTT.

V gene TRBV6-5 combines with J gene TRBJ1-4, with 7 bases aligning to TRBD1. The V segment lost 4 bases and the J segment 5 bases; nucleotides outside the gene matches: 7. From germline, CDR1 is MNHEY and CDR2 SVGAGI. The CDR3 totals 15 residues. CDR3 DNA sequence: TGTGCCAGCAGTTTCGCGACAGGGAGGAATGAAAAACTGTTTTTT. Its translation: CASSFATGRNEKLFF.

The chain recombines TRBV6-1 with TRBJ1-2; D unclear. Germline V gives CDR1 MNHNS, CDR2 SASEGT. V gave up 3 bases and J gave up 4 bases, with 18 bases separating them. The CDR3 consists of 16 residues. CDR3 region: CASSEGFTSGGYGYTF. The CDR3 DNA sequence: TGTGCCAGCAGTGAGGGATTTACCAGTGGAGGCTATGGCTACACCTTC.

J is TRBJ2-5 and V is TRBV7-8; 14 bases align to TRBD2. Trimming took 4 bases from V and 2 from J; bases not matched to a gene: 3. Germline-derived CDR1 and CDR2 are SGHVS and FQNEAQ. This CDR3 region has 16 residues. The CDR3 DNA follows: TGTGCCAGCAGCTGGACTAGCGGGGGGAGGCAAGAGACCCAGTACTTC. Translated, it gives CASSWTSGGRQETQYF.

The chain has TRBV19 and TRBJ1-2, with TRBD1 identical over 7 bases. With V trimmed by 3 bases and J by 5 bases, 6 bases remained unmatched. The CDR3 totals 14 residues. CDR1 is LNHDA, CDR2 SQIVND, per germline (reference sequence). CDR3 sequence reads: CASSMPGQVYGYTF. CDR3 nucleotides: TGTGCCAGTAGTATGCCCGGACAGGTATATGGCTACACCTTC. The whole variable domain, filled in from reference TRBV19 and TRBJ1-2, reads DGGITQSPKYLFRKEGQNVTLSCEQNLNHDAMYWYRQDPGQGLRLIYYSQIVNDFQKGDIAEGYSVSREKKESFPLTVTSAQKNPTAFYLCASSMPGQVYGYTFGSGTRLTVV.

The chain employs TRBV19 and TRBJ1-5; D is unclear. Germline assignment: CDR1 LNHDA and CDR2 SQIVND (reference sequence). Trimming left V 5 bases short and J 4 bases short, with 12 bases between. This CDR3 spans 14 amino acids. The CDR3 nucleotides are TGTGCCAGTAGTGGGGTCGGTGGGAATCAGCCCCAGCATTTT. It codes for CASSGVGGNQPQHF.

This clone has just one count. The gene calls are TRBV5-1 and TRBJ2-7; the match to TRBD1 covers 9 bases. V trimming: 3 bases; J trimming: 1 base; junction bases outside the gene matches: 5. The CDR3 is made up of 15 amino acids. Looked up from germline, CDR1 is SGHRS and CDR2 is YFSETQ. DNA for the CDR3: TGCGCCAGCAGCTGGACAGGGGAAATATCCTACGAGCAGTACTTC. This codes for CASSWTGEISYEQYF.

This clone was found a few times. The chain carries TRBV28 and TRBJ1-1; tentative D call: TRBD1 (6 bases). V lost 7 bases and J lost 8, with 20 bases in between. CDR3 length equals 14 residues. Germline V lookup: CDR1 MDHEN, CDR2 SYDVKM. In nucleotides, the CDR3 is TGTGCCAGCATCACGGACGGGGGGCCCACCGAAGCTTTCTTT. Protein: CASITDGGPTEAFF.

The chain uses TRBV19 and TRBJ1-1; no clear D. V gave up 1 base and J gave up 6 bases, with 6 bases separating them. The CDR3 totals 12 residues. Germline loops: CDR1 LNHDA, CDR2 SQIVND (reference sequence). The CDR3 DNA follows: TGTGCCAGTAGTATAGGAGGGTCTGAAGCTTTCTTT. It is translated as CASSIGGSEAFF.

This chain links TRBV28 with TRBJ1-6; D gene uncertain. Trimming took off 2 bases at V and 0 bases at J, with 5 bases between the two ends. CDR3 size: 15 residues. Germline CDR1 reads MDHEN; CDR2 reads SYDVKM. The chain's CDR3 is CASSLGSSYNSPLHF. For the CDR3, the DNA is TGTGCCAGCAGTTTAGGAAGCTCCTATAATTCACCCCTCCACTTT.

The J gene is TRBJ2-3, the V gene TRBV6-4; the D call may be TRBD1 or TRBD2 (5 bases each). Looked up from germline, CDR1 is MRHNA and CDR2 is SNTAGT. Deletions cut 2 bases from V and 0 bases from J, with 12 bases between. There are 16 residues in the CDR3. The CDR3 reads CASSDHGTTSTDTQYF. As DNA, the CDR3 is TGTGCCAGCAGTGACCACGGGACGACTAGCACAGATACGCAGTATTTT.

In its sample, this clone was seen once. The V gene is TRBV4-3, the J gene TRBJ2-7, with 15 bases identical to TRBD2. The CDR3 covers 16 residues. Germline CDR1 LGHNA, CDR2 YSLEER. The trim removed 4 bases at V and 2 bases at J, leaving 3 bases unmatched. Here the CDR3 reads CASSLGLAGGTYEQYF. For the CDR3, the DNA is TGCGCCAGCAGCCTGGGACTAGCGGGGGGAACCTACGAGCAGTACTTC.

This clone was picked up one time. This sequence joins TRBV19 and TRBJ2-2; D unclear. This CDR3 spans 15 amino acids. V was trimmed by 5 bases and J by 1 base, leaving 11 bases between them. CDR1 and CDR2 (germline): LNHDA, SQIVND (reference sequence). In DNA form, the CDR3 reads TGTGCCAGTAGTTCGACGGTCCAGAACACCGGGGAGCTGTTTTTT. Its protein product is CASSSTVQNTGELFF. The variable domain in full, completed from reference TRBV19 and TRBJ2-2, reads DGGITQSPKYLFRKEGQNVTLSCEQNLNHDAMYWYRQDPGQGLRLIYYSQIVNDFQKGDIAEGYSVSREKKESFPLTVTSAQKNPTAFYLCASSSTVQNTGELFFGEGSRLTVL.

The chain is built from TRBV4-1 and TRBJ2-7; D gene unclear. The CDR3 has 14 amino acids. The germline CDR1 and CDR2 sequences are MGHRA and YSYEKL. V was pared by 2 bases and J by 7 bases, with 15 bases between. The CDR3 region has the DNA TGCGCCAGCAGCCAATCGGTCCCGACGGGTGAGCAGTACTTC. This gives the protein CASSQSVPTGEQYF.

DNA for the CDR3: TGTGCCAGCAGACTCGGGACTAGCGGGAACACCGGGGAGCTGTTTTTT. It translates to CASRLGTSGNTGELFF. The rearrangement links TRBV28 to TRBJ2-2; 11 bases fit TRBD2. The CDR3 contains 16 residues. Trimming at V came to 6 bases and at J to 1 base, leaving 4 bases not matched to a gene. CDR1 is MDHEN and CDR2 is SYDVKM in the germline V gene.

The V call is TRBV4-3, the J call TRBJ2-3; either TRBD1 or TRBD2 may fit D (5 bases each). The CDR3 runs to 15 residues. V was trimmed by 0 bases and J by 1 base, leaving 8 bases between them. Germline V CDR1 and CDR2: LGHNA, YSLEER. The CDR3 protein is CASSQDSGRTDTQYF. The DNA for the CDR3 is TGCGCCAGCAGCCAAGATTCGGGGCGCACAGATACGCAGTATTTT.